This TCR beta chain derives from a study of blood T cell repertoires in COVID-19. The wider study: Researchers got acute and convalescent COVID-19 samples from the United States, Italy and Spain.

Symptom resolution, clearance, or two negative PCRs marked donors in Cohort 3 as recovered. This CDR3 is built from 13 residues. Germline V gene sequence: CDR1 SGHRS, CDR2 YFSETQ. With 5 bases removed from V and 2 bases from J, the gap between germline ends came to 10 bases. Produced via immunoSEQ multiplex PCR; TCRdb's table is partial and in-frame only. Of 110,000 to 150,000 clones listed, about 80% are singletons. This clone was observed at least ten times. Other nucleotide sequences from this sample produce the same CDR3. The J gene is TRBJ1-1, the V gene TRBV5-1; D is undetermined. The sample taken for sequencing was PBMCs or T cells enriched from blood (not recorded which). This receptor was obtained from a woman between 50 and 59 years old who had recovered from COVID-19. Here the CDR3 DNA reads TGCGCCAGCAGGGAGGGAGTTAACACTGAAGCTTTCTTT. This translates into CASREGVNTEAFF.